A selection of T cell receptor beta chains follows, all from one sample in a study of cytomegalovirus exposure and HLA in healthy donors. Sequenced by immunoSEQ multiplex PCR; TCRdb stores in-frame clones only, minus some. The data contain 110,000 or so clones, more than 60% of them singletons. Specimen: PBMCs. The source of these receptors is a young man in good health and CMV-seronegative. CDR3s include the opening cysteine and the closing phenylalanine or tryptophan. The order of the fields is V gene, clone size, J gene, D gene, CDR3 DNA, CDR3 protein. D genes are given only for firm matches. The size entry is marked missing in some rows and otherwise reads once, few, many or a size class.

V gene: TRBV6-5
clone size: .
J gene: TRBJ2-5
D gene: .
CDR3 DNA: TGTGCCAGCAGTTACGGGGGTCAGGGGTTTGAGACCCAGTACTTC
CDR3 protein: CASSYGGQGFETQYF

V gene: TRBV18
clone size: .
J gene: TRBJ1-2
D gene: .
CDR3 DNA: TGTGCCAGCTCACCACGCGGGGACGATGGCTACACCTTC
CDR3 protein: CASSPRGDDGYTF

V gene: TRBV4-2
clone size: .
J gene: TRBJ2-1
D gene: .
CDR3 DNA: TGTGCCAGCAGCCAAGCCACGGCGGTAACCATCAATGAGCAGTTCTTC
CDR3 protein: CASSQATAVTINEQFF

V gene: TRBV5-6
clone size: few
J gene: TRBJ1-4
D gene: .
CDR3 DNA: TGTGCCAGCAGCTTGGCGCTTCGGAGGGGTGGTGAAAAACTGTTTTTT
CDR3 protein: CASSLALRRGGEKLFF

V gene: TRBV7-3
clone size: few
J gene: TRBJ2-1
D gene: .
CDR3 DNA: TGTGCCAGCAGCTTATTAGCCGGTGTACCCAATGAGCAGTTCTTC
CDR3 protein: CASSLLAGVPNEQFF

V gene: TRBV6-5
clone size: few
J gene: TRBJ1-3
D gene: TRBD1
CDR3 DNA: TGTGCCAGCACACAACAGGGGGCACACACCATATATTTT
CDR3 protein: CASTQQGAHTIYF

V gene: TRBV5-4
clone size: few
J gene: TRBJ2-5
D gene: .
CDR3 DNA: TGTGCCAGCAGCTGGAGACAGGCGGGAGAGACCCAGTACTTC
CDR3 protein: CASSWRQAGETQYF

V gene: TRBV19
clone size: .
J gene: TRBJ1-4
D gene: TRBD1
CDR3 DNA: TGTGCCAGTAGTTCTGACAGGGGATATGGGGAAAAACTGTTTTTT
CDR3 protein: CASSSDRGYGEKLFF

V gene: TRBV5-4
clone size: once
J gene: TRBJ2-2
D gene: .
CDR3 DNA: TGTGCCAGCAGCTTGATTGGAGACACCGGGGAGCTGTTTTTT
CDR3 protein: CASSLIGDTGELFF

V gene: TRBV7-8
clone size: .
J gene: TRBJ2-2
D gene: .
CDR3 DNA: TGTGCCAGCAGCTCCCGTTTGGAGGGCACCGGGGAGCTGTTTTTT
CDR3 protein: CASSSRLEGTGELFF

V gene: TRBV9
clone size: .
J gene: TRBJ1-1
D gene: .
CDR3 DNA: TGTGCCAGCAGCGGGGAAGGGGCAGGCGGCACTGAAGCTTTCTTT
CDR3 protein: CASSGEGAGGTEAFF

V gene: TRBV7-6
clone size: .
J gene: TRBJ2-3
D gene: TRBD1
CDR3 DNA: TGTGCCAGCAGCTTAGCCCCAGCCCCGATCCGGGACAGAAGCACAGATACGCAGTATTTT
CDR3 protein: CASSLAPAPIRDRSTDTQYF

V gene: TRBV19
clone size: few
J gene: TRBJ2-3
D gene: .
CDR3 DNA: TGTGCCAGTAGTATAACAGGGACAGATACGCAGTATTTT
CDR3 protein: CASSITGTDTQYF

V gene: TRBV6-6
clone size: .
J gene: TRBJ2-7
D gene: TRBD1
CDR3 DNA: TGTGCCAGCAGCTTGGGACAGACATACTACGAGCAGTACTTC
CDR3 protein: CASSLGQTYYEQYF

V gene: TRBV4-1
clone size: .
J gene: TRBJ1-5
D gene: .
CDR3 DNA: TGCGCCAGCAGCCAAACGCCTGGAGAAAGTAATCAGCCCCAGCATTTT
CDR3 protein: CASSQTPGESNQPQHF

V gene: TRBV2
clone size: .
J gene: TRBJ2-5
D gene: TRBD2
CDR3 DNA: TGTGCCAGCACCTCCTCAAGCGGGAGAGCCTCGGGGACCCAGTACTTC
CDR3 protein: CASTSSSGRASGTQYF

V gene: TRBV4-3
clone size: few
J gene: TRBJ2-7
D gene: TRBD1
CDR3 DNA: TGCGCCAGCAGCCAAGTTTACGGGACAGGGGGCCACGAGCAGTACTTC
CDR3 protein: CASSQVYGTGGHEQYF

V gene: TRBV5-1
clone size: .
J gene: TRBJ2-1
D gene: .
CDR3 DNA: TGCGCCAGCAGCTTGATTGGCGCAGGGGATGAGCAGTTCTTC
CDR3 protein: CASSLIGAGDEQFF

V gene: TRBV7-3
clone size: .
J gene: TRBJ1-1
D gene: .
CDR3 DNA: TGTGCCAGCAGCTTACAGGCAAACACTGAAGCTTTCTTT
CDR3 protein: CASSLQANTEAFF

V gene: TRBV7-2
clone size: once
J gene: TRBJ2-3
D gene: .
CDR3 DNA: TGTGCCAGCAGCTTACTTAGCACAGATACGCAGTATTTT
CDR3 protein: CASSLLSTDTQYF

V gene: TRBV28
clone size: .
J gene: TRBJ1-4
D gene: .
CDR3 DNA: TGTGCCAGCAGTTTAAGGACGGGAGGTGAAAAACTGTTTTTT
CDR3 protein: CASSLRTGGEKLFF

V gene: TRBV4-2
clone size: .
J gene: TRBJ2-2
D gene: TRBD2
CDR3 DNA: TGTGCCAGCAGCCACCGTGGGAGCGGGAGGGCCTACACCGGGGAGCTGTTTTTT
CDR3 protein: CASSHRGSGRAYTGELFF

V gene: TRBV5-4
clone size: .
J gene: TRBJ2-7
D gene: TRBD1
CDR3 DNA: TGTGCCAGCAGCGGTACAGGGGCGCTTGCTTACGAGCAGTACTTC
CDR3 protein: CASSGTGALAYEQYF

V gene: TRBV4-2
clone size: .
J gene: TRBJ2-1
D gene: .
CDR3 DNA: TGTGCCAGCAGCCCCCTAAGTCGGGAGTACAATGAGCAGTTCTTC
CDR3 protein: CASSPLSREYNEQFF

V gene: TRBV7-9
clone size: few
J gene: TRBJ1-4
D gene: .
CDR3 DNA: TGTGCCAGCAGTCATCGCAGACAGGTTAATGAAAAACTGTTTTTT
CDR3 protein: CASSHRRQVNEKLFF